This TCR beta chain was sequenced in a study of blood T cells in healthy people across ages. Using a J-beta primer mix together with a sample-barcoded 5' primer, a second PCR was run for about 6 to 12 cycles. TCRdb recomputed calls from the 5' RACE reads with MiXCR, one row per CDR3 protein. Among 700,000 to 900,000 distinct CDR3 sequences listed, roughly 25% were seen once. This clonotype was counted a few times. This CDR3 is built from 15 residues. CDR1 is SEHNR and CDR2 is FQNEAQ in the germline V gene (reference sequence). The V end was cut by 5 bases, the J end by 5 bases, with 18 bases between. The same sample was also used in a study of T cells of mothers and their children.

The clonotype was recovered from a boy aged 5-17 years in good health. Source material: blood. The V call is TRBV7-9, the J call TRBJ2-5; tentative D call: TRBD2 (6 bases). The CDR3, as DNA: TGTGCCAGCAGCCTTTACGTGGCTAGCGCGGAGACCCAGTACTTC. This translates into CASSLYVASAETQYF.